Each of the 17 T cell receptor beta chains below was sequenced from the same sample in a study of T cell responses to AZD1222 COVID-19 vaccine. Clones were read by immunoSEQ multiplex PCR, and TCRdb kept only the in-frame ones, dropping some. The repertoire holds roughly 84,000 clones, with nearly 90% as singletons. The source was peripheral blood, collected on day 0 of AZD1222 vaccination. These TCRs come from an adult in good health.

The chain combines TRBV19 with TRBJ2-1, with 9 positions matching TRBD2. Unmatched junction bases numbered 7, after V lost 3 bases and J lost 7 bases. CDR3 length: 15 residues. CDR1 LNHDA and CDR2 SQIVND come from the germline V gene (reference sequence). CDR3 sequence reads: CASSIRAGGPNEQFF. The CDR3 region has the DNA TGTGCCAGTAGTATTCGGGCGGGAGGGCCAAATGAGCAGTTCTTC.

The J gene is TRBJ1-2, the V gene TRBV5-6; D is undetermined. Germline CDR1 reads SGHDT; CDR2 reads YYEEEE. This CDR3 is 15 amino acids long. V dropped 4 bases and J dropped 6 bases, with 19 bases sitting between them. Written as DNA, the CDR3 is TGTGCCAGCAGCGTACGGGCCCTTAGGGTCCATGGCTACACCTTC. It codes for CASSVRALRVHGYTF.

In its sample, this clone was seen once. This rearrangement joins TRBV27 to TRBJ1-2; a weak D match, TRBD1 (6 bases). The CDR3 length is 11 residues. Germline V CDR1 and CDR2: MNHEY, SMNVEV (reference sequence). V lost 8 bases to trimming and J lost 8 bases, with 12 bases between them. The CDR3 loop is CASQDRRGYTF. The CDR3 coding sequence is TGTGCCAGCCAGGACAGAAGGGGCTACACCTTC.

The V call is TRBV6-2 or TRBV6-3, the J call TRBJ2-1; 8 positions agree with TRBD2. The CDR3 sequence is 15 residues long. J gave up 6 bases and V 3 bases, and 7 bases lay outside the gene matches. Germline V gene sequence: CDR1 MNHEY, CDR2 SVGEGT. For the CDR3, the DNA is TGTGCCAGCAGTTATGCCCGGGAGGGAGTCAATGAGCAGTTCTTC. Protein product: CASSYAREGVNEQFF.

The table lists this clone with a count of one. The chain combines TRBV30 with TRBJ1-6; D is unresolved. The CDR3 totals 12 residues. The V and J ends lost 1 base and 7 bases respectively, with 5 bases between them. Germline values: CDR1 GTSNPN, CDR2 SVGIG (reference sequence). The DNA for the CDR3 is TGTGCCTGGAGTGGGGGAAATTCACCCCTCCACTTT. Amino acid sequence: CAWSGGNSPLHF.

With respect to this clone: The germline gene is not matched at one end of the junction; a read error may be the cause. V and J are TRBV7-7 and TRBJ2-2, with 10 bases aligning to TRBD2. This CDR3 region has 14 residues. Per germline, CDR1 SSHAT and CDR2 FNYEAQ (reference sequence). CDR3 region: CASSGSGRSGELFF. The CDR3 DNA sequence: TGTGCTAGCAGCGGTAGCGGGAGGTCGGGGGAGCTGTTTTTT.

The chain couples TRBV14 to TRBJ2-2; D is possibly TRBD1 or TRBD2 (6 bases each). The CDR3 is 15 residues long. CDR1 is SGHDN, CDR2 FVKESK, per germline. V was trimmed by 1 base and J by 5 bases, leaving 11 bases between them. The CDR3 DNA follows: TGTGCCAGCAGCCAAGTAGGGGGAGGTACCGGGGAGCTGTTTTTT. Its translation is CASSQVGGGTGELFF.

CDR3 region: CASSPEGGLYGYTF. The CDR3 DNA reads TGTGCCAGCAGCCCAGAGGGCGGCCTCTATGGCTACACCTTC. This chain joins TRBV7-2 and TRBJ1-2, with unresolved D. The V gene's germline CDR1 is SGHTA and CDR2 FQGNSA. This CDR3 has 14 amino acids. V was trimmed by 5 bases and J by 4 bases, leaving 14 bases between them.

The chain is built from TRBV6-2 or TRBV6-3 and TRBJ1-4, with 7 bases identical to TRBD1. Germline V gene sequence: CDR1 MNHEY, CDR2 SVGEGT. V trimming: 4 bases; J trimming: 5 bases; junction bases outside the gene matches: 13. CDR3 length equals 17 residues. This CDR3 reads CASSLRGLTERNEKLFF. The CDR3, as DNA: TGTGCCAGCAGTTTAAGGGGGCTGACAGAAAGAAATGAAAAACTGTTTTTT.

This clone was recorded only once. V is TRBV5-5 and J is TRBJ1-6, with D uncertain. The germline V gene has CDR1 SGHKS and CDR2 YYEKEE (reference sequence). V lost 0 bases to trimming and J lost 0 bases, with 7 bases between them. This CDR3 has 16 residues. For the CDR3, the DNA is TGTGCCAGCAGCTTGGATGTTCCCTCCTATAATTCACCCCTCCACTTT. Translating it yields CASSLDVPSYNSPLHF.

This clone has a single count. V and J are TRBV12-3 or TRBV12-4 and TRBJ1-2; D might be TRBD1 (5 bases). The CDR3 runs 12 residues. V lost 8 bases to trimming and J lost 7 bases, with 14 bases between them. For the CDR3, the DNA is TGTGCCAGCTCAACGTGGGGCGTTGGCTACACCTTC. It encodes CASSTWGVGYTF.

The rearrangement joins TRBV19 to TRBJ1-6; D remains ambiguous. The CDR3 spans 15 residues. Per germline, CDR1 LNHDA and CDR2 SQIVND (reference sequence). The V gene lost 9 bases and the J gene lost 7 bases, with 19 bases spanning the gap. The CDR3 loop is CASRTQEGRNSPLHF. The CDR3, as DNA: TGTGCCAGCCGAACTCAAGAGGGTCGAAATTCACCCCTCCACTTT.

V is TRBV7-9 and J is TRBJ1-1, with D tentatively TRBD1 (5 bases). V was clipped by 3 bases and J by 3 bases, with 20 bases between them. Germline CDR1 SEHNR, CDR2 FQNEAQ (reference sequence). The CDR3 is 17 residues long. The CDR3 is CASSFLQRRGGHTEAFF. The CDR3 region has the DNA TGTGCCAGCAGCTTCCTCCAGCGGAGGGGAGGTCACACTGAAGCTTTCTTT.

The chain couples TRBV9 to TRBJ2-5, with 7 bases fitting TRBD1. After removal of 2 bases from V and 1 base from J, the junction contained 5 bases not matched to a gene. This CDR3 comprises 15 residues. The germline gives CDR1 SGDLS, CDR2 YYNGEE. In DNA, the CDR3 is TGTGCCAGCAGCGTCAGGGGACAGTCCCAAGAGACCCAGTACTTC. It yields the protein CASSVRGQSQETQYF.

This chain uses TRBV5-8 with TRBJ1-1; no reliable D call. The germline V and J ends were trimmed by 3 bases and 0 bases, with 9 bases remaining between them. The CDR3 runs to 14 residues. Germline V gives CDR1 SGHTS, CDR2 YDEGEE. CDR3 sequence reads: CASSSVYLNTEAFF. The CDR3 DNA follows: TGTGCCAGCAGCTCGGTTTACCTGAACACTGAAGCTTTCTTT.

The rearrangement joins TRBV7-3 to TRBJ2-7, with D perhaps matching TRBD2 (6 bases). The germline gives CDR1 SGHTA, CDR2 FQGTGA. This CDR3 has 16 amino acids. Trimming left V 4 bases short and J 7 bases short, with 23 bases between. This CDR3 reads CASSSMGGLAVEEQYF. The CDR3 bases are TGTGCCAGCAGCTCCATGGGGGGACTTGCCGTAGAAGAGCAGTACTTC.

The CDR3: CASSANSGYTDTQYF. The CDR3 DNA sequence: TGTGCCAGCAGCGCTAATAGCGGATACACAGATACGCAGTATTTT. V is TRBV9 and J is TRBJ2-3; maybe TRBD2 (6 bases). The germline V gene has CDR1 SGDLS and CDR2 YYNGEE. CDR3 length equals 15 residues. Deletions cut 3 bases from V and 2 bases from J, with 13 bases between.